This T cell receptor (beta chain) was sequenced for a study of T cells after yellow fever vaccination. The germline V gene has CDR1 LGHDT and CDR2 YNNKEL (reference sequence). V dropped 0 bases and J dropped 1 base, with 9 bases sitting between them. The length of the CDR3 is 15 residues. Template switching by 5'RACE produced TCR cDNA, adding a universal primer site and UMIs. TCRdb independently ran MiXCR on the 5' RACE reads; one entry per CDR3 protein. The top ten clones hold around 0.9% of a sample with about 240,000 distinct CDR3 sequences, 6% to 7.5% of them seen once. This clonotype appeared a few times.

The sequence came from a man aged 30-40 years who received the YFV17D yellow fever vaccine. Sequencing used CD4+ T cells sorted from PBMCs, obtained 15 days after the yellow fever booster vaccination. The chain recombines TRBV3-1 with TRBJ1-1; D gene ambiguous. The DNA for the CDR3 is TGTGCCAGCAGCCAAGATCTGAGTCGGAACACTGAAGCTTTCTTT. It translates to CASSQDLSRNTEAFF. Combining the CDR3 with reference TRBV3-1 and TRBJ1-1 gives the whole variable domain DTAVSQTPKYLVTQMGNDKSIKCEQNLGHDTMYWYKQDSKKFLKIMFSYNNKELIINETVPNRFSPKSPDKAHLNLHINSLELGDSAVYFCASSQDLSRNTEAFFGQGTRLTVV.